Below are 14 T cell receptor beta chains sequenced from a single sample in a study of T cell responses to AZD1222 COVID-19 vaccine. Assay: immunoSEQ multiplex PCR; the TCRdb copy retains only in-frame clones and omits some. The sample holds more than 150,000 clones, roughly nine tenths seen once. Source: peripheral blood, taken after recovery from COVID-19. The receptor set was obtained from an adult who had recovered from COVID-19.

This clone has more than one count but fewer than ten. The rearrangement links TRBV2 to TRBJ2-3; 11 bases are a match to TRBD2. V shed 0 bases, J shed 2 bases, and the junction held 7 bases outside the gene matches. Germline V gene data show CDR1 as SNHLY and CDR2 as FYNNEI. The CDR3 extends over 18 amino acids. CDR3 DNA sequence: TGTGCCAGCAGTGAAGCGCGTCTAGCGGGGGGCCCCACAGATACGCAGTATTTT. Protein: CASSEARLAGGPTDTQYF. Drawing the rest from reference TRBV2 and TRBJ2-3, the complete variable domain is EPEVTQTPSHQVTQMGQEVILRCVPISNHLYFYWYRQILGQKVEFLVSFYNNEISEKSEIFDDQFSVERPDGSNFTLKIRSTKLEDSAMYFCASSEARLAGGPTDTQYFGPGTRLTVL.

The V call is TRBV19, the J call TRBJ2-2; 7 bases align to TRBD2. Trimming removed 3 bases from V and 6 bases from J; junction bases left unmatched: 10. In germline, CDR1 is LNHDA, CDR2 SQIVND (reference sequence). This CDR3 comprises 16 residues. The CDR3 here is CASSILEGGPAGELFF. The CDR3 region has the DNA TGTGCCAGTAGTATTCTAGAGGGAGGGCCCGCCGGGGAGCTGTTTTTT.

The chain has TRBV29-1 and TRBJ1-1; no clear D gene. Germline CDR1 SQVTM, CDR2 ANQGSEA. The CDR3 is 13 residues long. Trimming took off 6 bases at V and 3 bases at J, with 14 bases between the two ends. The CDR3 DNA follows: TGCAGCGTCACTTTTCTGCCGGACACTGAAGCTTTCTTT. It is translated as CSVTFLPDTEAFF. Complete variable domain (other parts from reference TRBV29-1 and TRBJ1-1): SAVISQKPSRDICQRGTSLTIQCQVDSQVTMMFWYRQQPGQSLTLIATANQGSEATYESGFVIDKFPISRPNLTFSTLTVSNMSPEDSSIYLCSVTFLPDTEAFFGQGTRLTVV.

The V gene is TRBV19, the J gene TRBJ2-2; D is ambiguous. This CDR3 is built from 14 residues. The V gene lost 5 bases and the J gene lost 1 base, with 8 bases spanning the gap. Germline V gene sequence: CDR1 LNHDA, CDR2 SQIVND (reference sequence). DNA of the CDR3: TGTGCCAGTAGTTTCGACTGGAACACCGGGGAGCTGTTTTTT. Translated: CASSFDWNTGELFF. Full variable domain (outside the CDR3, taken from reference TRBV19 and TRBJ2-2): DGGITQSPKYLFRKEGQNVTLSCEQNLNHDAMYWYRQDPGQGLRLIYYSQIVNDFQKGDIAEGYSVSREKKESFPLTVTSAQKNPTAFYLCASSFDWNTGELFFGEGSRLTVL.

The chain employs TRBV24-1 and TRBJ2-6; 7 bases are a match to TRBD1. The CDR3 consists of 16 residues. Germline trimming cut 3 bases from V and 3 bases from J; bases unmatched to any gene: 4. Germline CDR1 and CDR2: KGHDR and SFDVKD. The CDR3 protein is CATSDDRVDGANVLTF. DNA for the CDR3: TGTGCCACCAGTGATGACAGGGTTGATGGGGCCAACGTCCTGACTTTC.

The chain has TRBV4-1 and TRBJ2-6, with 8 bases lining up with TRBD2. Losses at the gene ends were 0 bases for V and 0 bases for J; bases not matched to a gene: 7. Germline V lookup: CDR1 MGHRA, CDR2 YSYEKL. The CDR3 is 19 residues long. CDR3 protein: CASSQDRLAGRSGANVLTF. Here the CDR3 DNA reads TGCGCCAGCAGCCAAGACCGCCTAGCGGGCCGCTCTGGGGCCAACGTCCTGACTTTC.

The chain combines TRBV9 with TRBJ1-1; D remains unclear. V lost 0 bases, J lost 5 bases, and 5 bases lay in between. Per the germline V gene, CDR1 is SGDLS and CDR2 is YYNGEE. CDR3 size: 12 residues. The CDR3: CASSVGGTEAFF. For the CDR3, the DNA is TGTGCCAGCAGCGTAGGGGGTACTGAAGCTTTCTTT.

This rearrangement joins TRBV11-2 to TRBJ2-1, with D maybe TRBD2 (6 bases). This CDR3 contains 14 residues. The germline CDR1 and CDR2 sequences are SGHAT and FQNNGV. The ends were cut back, 4 bases at V and 7 bases at J, with 14 bases in the middle. In DNA, the CDR3 is TGTGCCAGCAGCTATACGGACTATCAAAATGAGCAGTTCTTC. This codes for CASSYTDYQNEQFF.

This sequence joins TRBV4-1 and TRBJ1-3, with 9 nucleotides matching TRBD1. The CDR3 is 17 amino acids. The trim removed 4 bases at V and 2 bases at J, leaving 9 bases unmatched. The germline V gene has CDR1 MGHRA and CDR2 YSYEKL. CDR3 region: CASSPYSGQGTGNTIYF. CDR3 nucleotides: TGCGCCAGCAGCCCATACTCCGGACAGGGGACTGGAAACACCATATATTTT.

CDR3 bases: TGTGCCAGCAGTTTAGTGCAGGGTCGGTACGAGCAGTACTTC. Amino acids: CASSLVQGRYEQYF. The rearrangement links TRBV28 to TRBJ2-7; tentatively, D is TRBD1 (5 bases). The CDR3 is 14 residues long. CDR1 is MDHEN, CDR2 SYDVKM, per germline. Trimming cost V 2 bases and J 4 bases, with 12 bases left between them.

The V and J genes are TRBV19 and TRBJ2-2; TRBD1 agrees at 8 bases. Germline loops: CDR1 LNHDA, CDR2 SQIVND (reference sequence). The CDR3 covers 16 residues. Losses at the gene ends were 5 bases for V and 4 bases for J; bases not matched to a gene: 9. CDR3 sequence (DNA): TGTGCCAGTAGTCACCGGGACAGGTCAACCACCGGGGAGCTGTTTTTT. Translation gives CASSHRDRSTTGELFF.

The chain is built from TRBV6-5 and TRBJ1-1; 7 positions match TRBD1. V lost 5 bases and J lost 4; bases outside the gene matches: 7. CDR1 is MNHEY and CDR2 is SVGAGI in the germline V gene. The CDR3 is 14 amino acids. The CDR3 loop is CASSTGARGTEAFF. The CDR3 DNA follows: TGTGCCAGCAGTACAGGGGCCCGGGGCACTGAAGCTTTCTTT.

The chain has TRBV2 and TRBJ1-5; no definite D call. Trimming shortened V by 7 bases and J by 0 bases, and 10 bases separated the two germline ends. CDR3 size: 14 residues. CDR1 is SNHLY, CDR2 FYNNEI, per germline. In DNA form, the CDR3 reads TGTGCCAGCACGGGGTCTTATAGCAATCAGCCCCAGCATTTT. Translated, it gives CASTGSYSNQPQHF.

This chain links TRBV18 with TRBJ1-1; TRBD1 might be the D (5 bases). V lost 3 bases and J lost 8, with 10 bases in between. The germline gives CDR1 KGHSH, CDR2 LQKENI. The CDR3 extends over 12 amino acids. The CDR3 region is CASSPSGPEAFF. The CDR3 DNA reads as TGTGCCAGCTCACCGTCGGGGCCAGAAGCTTTCTTT.